This TCR beta chain was documented in a study of blood T cell repertoires in COVID-19. Profiled with immunoSEQ multiplex PCR; TCRdb holds only in-frame clones, not every one. The data contain 200,000 or so clones, 70% to 90% of them singletons. Clinical history as reported by participants underpinned cohort assignment. J gave up 4 bases and V 0 bases, and 2 bases lay outside the gene matches. Germline CDR1 reads SGHNT; CDR2 reads YENEEA. The CDR3 covers 16 residues. This sequence joins TRBV11-3 and TRBJ2-2; 10 bases match TRBD1. Sample: PBMCs or T cells enriched from blood (not recorded which). The receptor was isolated from a man aged 25-45 years who had recovered from COVID-19. CDR3 DNA: TGTGCCAGCAGCTTAGAGGGACAGGGGACCACCGGGGAGCTGTTTTTT. Translated, it gives CASSLEGQGTTGELFF. The variable domain in full, with the rest retrieved from reference TRBV11-3 and TRBJ2-2, is EAGVVQSPRYKIIEKKQPVAFWCNPISGHNTLYWYLQNLGQGPELLIRYENEEAVDDSQLPKDRFSAERLKGVDSTLKIQPAELGDSAVYLCASSLEGQGTTGELFFGEGSRLTVL.